A selection of T cell receptor beta chains follows, all from one sample in a study of T cell responses to AZD1222 COVID-19 vaccine. The data were produced by immunoSEQ multiplex PCR, yet TCRdb's version contains in-frame clones alone and is incomplete. Found here are around 28,000 clones, roughly 89% of them singletons; the top ten hold 1% to 1.5%. This material consisted of peripheral blood, taken on day 0 of AZD1222 vaccination. The receptor source for this set is an adult in good health. Each CDR3 is given with its conserved first and last residue. Fields, in order: clone size, V gene, D gene, J gene, CDR3 protein, CDR3 DNA. The D gene is left open where the match is weak. Size tells how often a clone was seen (once, few, many) or the class of an expanded clone, and some rows leave it out.

NA	TRBV6-4	TRBD1	TRBJ1-2	CASRPEFRDRAGYGYTF	TGTGCCAGCAGACCCGAATTCCGGGACAGGGCGGGGTATGGCTACACCTTC
NA	TRBV29-1	TRBD2	TRBJ2-1	CSVEDQGLAGTYNEQFF	TGCAGCGTTGAAGATCAGGGACTAGCGGGAACCTACAATGAGCAGTTCTTC
NA	TRBV6-6	NA	TRBJ1-4	CASSYNRAANEKLFF	TGTGCCAGCAGTTATAATAGGGCGGCTAATGAAAAACTGTTTTTT
NA	TRBV10-3	NA	TRBJ2-1	CAINKDDREQFF	TGTGCCATCAATAAGGACGATCGTGAGCAGTTCTTC
NA	TRBV2	NA	TRBJ2-6	CASSRGAFGANVLTF	TGTGCCAGCAGCCGGGGGGCGTTTGGGGCCAACGTCCTGACTTTC
NA	TRBV9	NA	TRBJ2-1	CASSVDTSSYNEQFF	TGTGCCAGCAGCGTAGACACCAGCTCCTACAATGAGCAGTTCTTC
NA	TRBV25-1	TRBD2	TRBJ2-3	CAKGKRGSDTQYF	TGTGCTAAGGGCAAGCGGGGTTCAGATACGCAGTATTTT
once	TRBV25-1	NA	TRBJ1-5	CASSDDGKNQPQHF	TGTGCCAGCAGTGACGATGGGAAAAATCAGCCCCAGCATTTT
NA	TRBV19	TRBD1	TRBJ1-1	CARNRQGSNTEAFF	TGTGCCAGGAATAGACAGGGGTCGAACACTGAAGCTTTCTTT
NA	TRBV6-4	TRBD2	TRBJ2-1	CASSLLAGDHNEQFF	TGTGCCAGCAGCCTTCTAGCGGGAGATCATAATGAGCAGTTCTTC
NA	TRBV5-1	NA	TRBJ2-3	CASSLVAEDTQYF	TGCGCCAGCAGCTTGGTGGCGGAAGATACGCAGTATTTT
NA	TRBV7-9	TRBD1	TRBJ2-7	CASRGQGTPEQYF	TGTGCCAGCAGGGGACAGGGAACCCCCGAGCAGTACTTC
NA	TRBV9	NA	TRBJ2-1	CASSGPRKTYNEQFF	TGTGCCAGCAGCGGACCCAGAAAGACCTACAATGAGCAGTTCTTC
NA	TRBV19	NA	TRBJ2-5	CASSIRGNQETQYF	TGTGCCAGTAGTATTAGGGGTAACCAAGAGACCCAGTACTTC
NA	TRBV15	TRBD1	TRBJ1-1	CATSRDLTGVRAEAFF	TGTGCCACCAGCAGAGATCTAACAGGGGTAAGGGCTGAAGCTTTCTTT
NA	TRBV3-1/TRBV3-2	TRBD1	TRBJ1-1	CASSQGQGETEAFF	TGTGCCAGCAGCCAGGGACAGGGGGAGACTGAAGCTTTCTTT
NA	TRBV30	NA	TRBJ2-6	CAWSVLGVSGANVLTF	TGTGCCTGGAGTGTACTAGGAGTCTCTGGGGCCAACGTCCTGACTTTC
few	TRBV12-3/TRBV12-4	NA	TRBJ1-5	CASSLGQHQPQHF	TGTGCCAGCAGTTTAGGGCAGCATCAGCCCCAGCATTTT
NA	TRBV24-1	TRBD1	TRBJ1-1	CATSDTGTGGKAFF	TGTGCCACCAGTGATACCGGGACAGGGGGCAAAGCTTTCTTT
once	TRBV5-1	TRBD1	TRBJ2-7	CASSPGQVIHEQYF	TGCGCCAGCAGCCCGGGACAGGTAATCCACGAGCAGTACTTC
NA	TRBV18	NA	TRBJ2-7	CASSLSGAFYEQYF	TGTGCCAGCTCCCTTTCAGGGGCATTCTACGAGCAGTACTTC
once	TRBV4-3	NA	TRBJ2-7	CASSQEKTGSNYEQYF	TGCGCCAGCAGCCAAGAAAAGACAGGATCAAACTACGAGCAGTACTTC
NA	TRBV5-5	TRBD1	TRBJ1-5	CASRLTGPGQPQHF	TGTGCCAGCAGATTGACAGGGCCGGGTCAGCCCCAGCATTTT
NA	TRBV7-9	NA	TRBJ1-3	CASSPRGLASGNTIYF	TGTGCCAGCAGCCCCCGTGGTTTGGCATCTGGAAACACCATATATTTT
NA	TRBV5-1	NA	TRBJ2-7	CASRRGLSREQYF	TGCGCCAGCAGGAGGGGACTCTCTAGGGAGCAGTACTTC
NA	TRBV19	TRBD2	TRBJ2-3	CASHSGGGTDTQYF	TGTGCCAGCCATAGCGGGGGAGGGACAGATACGCAGTATTTT
NA	TRBV7-8	TRBD2	TRBJ2-3	CASSLRREVDTQYF	TGTGCCAGCAGCTTAAGGCGGGAGGTGGATACGCAGTATTTT
NA	TRBV3-1/TRBV3-2	TRBD2	TRBJ2-1	CASSPRTSGTYNEQFF	TGTGCCAGCAGCCCACGGACTAGCGGGACCTACAATGAGCAGTTCTTC
once	TRBV28	NA	TRBJ2-2	CASRTGPRDGELFF	TGTGCCAGCAGAACTGGGCCACGCGACGGGGAGCTGTTTTTT
NA	TRBV7-9	NA	TRBJ2-1	CASSLLVAGEQFF	TGTGCCAGCAGCTTACTCGTGGCGGGGGAGCAGTTCTTC
NA	TRBV7-2	NA	TRBJ1-4	CASSSSSGREKLFF	TGTGCCAGCAGCTCATCTTCTGGTCGGGAAAAACTGTTTTTT
NA	TRBV3-1/TRBV3-2	NA	TRBJ1-2	CASDNGGYGYTF	TGTGCCAGCGACAACGGGGGCTATGGCTACACCTTC
NA	TRBV5-5	TRBD1	TRBJ1-3	CASSTRTGRSGNTIYF	TGTGCCAGCAGCACCCGGACAGGACGCTCTGGAAACACCATATATTTT
NA	TRBV3-1/TRBV3-2	NA	TRBJ2-1	CASSRMGTYNEQFF	TGTGCCAGCAGCCGGATGGGAACCTACAATGAGCAGTTCTTC
NA	TRBV2	TRBD2	TRBJ2-1	CASSPYRTSGSYNEQFF	TGTGCCAGCAGTCCCTACCGGACTAGCGGCTCCTACAATGAGCAGTTCTTC
NA	TRBV5-1	TRBD2	TRBJ2-1	CASSLHGTSGITYNEQFF	TGCGCCAGCAGCCTTCACGGGACTAGCGGGATCACCTACAATGAGCAGTTCTTC
few	TRBV7-9	TRBD2	TRBJ2-2	CASSLGLAGANTGELFF	TGTGCCAGCAGCTTAGGACTAGCGGGAGCGAACACCGGGGAGCTGTTTTTT
NA	TRBV25-1	NA	TRBJ1-2	CASSLRVGDGYTF	TGTGCCAGCAGTTTGAGGGTTGGGGATGGCTACACCTTC
NA	TRBV5-4	TRBD2	TRBJ2-1	CASTSGSGSRPYNEQFF	TGTGCCAGCACCTCGGGGAGCGGGAGTAGGCCCTACAATGAGCAGTTCTTC
NA	TRBV6-5	TRBD1	TRBJ1-2	CASRTGGTYGYTF	TGTGCCAGCAGGACAGGGGGTACCTATGGCTACACCTTC
NA	TRBV4-3	NA	TRBJ1-3	CASSQAFYYENTIYF	TGCGCCAGCAGCCAAGCATTCTACTATGAAAACACCATATATTTT
NA	TRBV10-3	NA	TRBJ2-7	CAISDQDGYEQYF	TGTGCCATCAGTGACCAGGACGGCTACGAGCAGTACTTC
NA	TRBV5-1	NA	TRBJ1-2	CASSPREGRNYGYTF	TGCGCCAGCAGCCCCCGCGAGGGGAGGAACTATGGCTACACCTTC
NA	TRBV7-9	NA	TRBJ2-7	CASSLQGYEQYF	TGTGCCAGCAGCTTGCAGGGCTACGAGCAGTACTTC
few	TRBV19	TRBD1	TRBJ1-5	CASQSRPQGANQPQHF	TGTGCCAGTCAATCCCGCCCACAGGGGGCGAATCAGCCCCAGCATTTT
few	TRBV6-2/TRBV6-3	TRBD2	TRBJ2-5	CASSYNLAGGGETQYF	TGTGCCAGCAGTTACAACCTAGCGGGAGGGGGAGAGACCCAGTACTTC
NA	TRBV19	NA	TRBJ1-4	CASSIDSQARNEKLFF	TGTGCCAGTAGTATAGACAGCCAAGCCCGTAATGAAAAACTGTTTTTT
NA	TRBV2	NA	TRBJ1-6	CASRDPGNSPLHF	TGTGCCAGCCGGGATCCGGGTAATTCACCCCTCCACTTT
NA	TRBV27	TRBD2	TRBJ2-7	CASSYQLADRSYEQYF	TGTGCCAGCAGTTACCAACTAGCGGATCGCTCCTACGAGCAGTACTTC
NA	TRBV3-1/TRBV3-2	TRBD2	TRBJ2-2	CASSPGTSGRSTGELFF	TGTGCCAGCAGCCCTGGGACTAGCGGGAGGTCCACCGGGGAGCTGTTTTTT
NA	TRBV27	NA	TRBJ2-7	CASSPGLYQSYEQYF	TGTGCCAGCAGTCCTGGGTTATACCAATCCTACGAGCAGTACTTC
NA	TRBV4-1	TRBD2	TRBJ2-1	CASSQLVGGFEQFF	TGCGCCAGCAGCCAATTGGTGGGGGGGTTTGAGCAGTTCTTC
NA	TRBV7-3	TRBD2	TRBJ2-1	CASSLDPSGSFGNEQFF	TGTGCCAGCAGCTTAGACCCGAGCGGGAGCTTCGGAAATGAGCAGTTCTTC